This is a list of T cell receptor beta chains from one sample in a study of blood T cell repertoires in COVID-19. Measured with immunoSEQ multiplex PCR; TCRdb has only the in-frame clones, and not every one. This sample yields 500,000 or so clones, of which about 90% are seen a single time; 0.7% belongs to the top ten. Sample: PBMCs or T cells enriched from blood (not recorded which). Every receptor here comes from a woman aged 18-29 years who had recovered from COVID-19. CDR3s include the opening cysteine and the closing phenylalanine or tryptophan. D genes are given only for firm matches. Where a row states a size, it is once, few, many or the class of an expanded clone; other rows omit it.

TRBD1	TRBJ1-1	TRBV5-1	.	TGCGCCAGCACGACAGGGGGCCGGGACACTGAAGCTTTCTTT	CASTTGGRDTEAFF
.	TRBJ2-7	TRBV25-1	few	TGTGCCAGCAGTGACAATCAGGGGGGTCGTTACGAGCAGTACTTC	CASSDNQGGRYEQYF
TRBD2	TRBJ2-1	TRBV5-5	.	TGTGCCAGCAGGGCGGACCTAGCGGGGGCCTACAATGAGCAGTTCTTC	CASRADLAGAYNEQFF
TRBD1	TRBJ1-4	TRBV3-1/TRBV3-2	.	TGTGCCAGCAGCCCGGGACAGTCTGAAAAACTGTTTTTT	CASSPGQSEKLFF
TRBD2	TRBJ2-1	TRBV5-5	once	TGTGCCAGCAGCTATAGCGGGGGGGTCTACAATGAGCAGTTCTTC	CASSYSGGVYNEQFF
.	TRBJ1-6	TRBV7-9	.	TGTGCCAGCAGCACCCGACAGGATGGGGCCTATAATTCACCCCTCCACTTT	CASSTRQDGAYNSPLHF
TRBD1	TRBJ1-2	TRBV5-1	.	TGCGCCAGCAGCCCAGGACAGGGGGTCCTATATGGCTACACCTTC	CASSPGQGVLYGYTF
.	TRBJ2-2	TRBV19	.	TGTGCCAGTAGTACGAGACAGATCACCGGGGAGCTGTTTTTT	CASSTRQITGELFF
.	TRBJ1-2	TRBV10-3	.	TGTGCCATCACGTCGAACGGACAGACTCCCTACTATGGCTACACCTTC	CAITSNGQTPYYGYTF
TRBD1	TRBJ2-4	TRBV28	once	TGTGCCAGCAGTGAGTTAGACAGGGGGAACATTCAGTACTTC	CASSELDRGNIQYF
.	TRBJ1-2	TRBV28	.	TGTGCCAGCAGTTTGACTGTTAACTATGGCTACACCTTC	CASSLTVNYGYTF
TRBD2	TRBJ2-2	TRBV6-1	.	TGTGCCAGCAGTGGCCACACTAGCGGGGTCAACACCGGGGAGCTGTTTTTT	CASSGHTSGVNTGELFF
.	TRBJ2-3	TRBV11-3	once	TGTGCCAGCAGCTTAGGACAGAGCACAGATACGCAGTATTTT	CASSLGQSTDTQYF
TRBD1	TRBJ1-5	TRBV28	.	TGTGCCAGCAGTTTAACAGGGGCCAATCAGCCCCAGCATTTT	CASSLTGANQPQHF
.	TRBJ1-6	TRBV6-5	once	TGTGCCAGCAGCCTGGACAGCAATAATTCACCCCTCCACTTT	CASSLDSNNSPLHF
.	TRBJ1-2	TRBV28	.	TGTGCCAGCAGTTTATTCTCAGACAGCTATGGCTACACCTTC	CASSLFSDSYGYTF
.	TRBJ2-3	TRBV5-1	.	TGCGCCAGCAGCTCCGGGTTTGACGTGAATTTT	CASSSGFDVNF
TRBD2	TRBJ2-7	TRBV6-1	.	TGTGCCAGCAGTCAAGTAGCGGGGGGGCGACTGGGAAAGCAGTACTTC	CASSQVAGGRLGKQYF
.	TRBJ1-2	TRBV12-3/TRBV12-4	.	TGTGCCAGCAGTTTTACTACTTCAGGGGGCTACACCTTC	CASSFTTSGGYTF
.	TRBJ1-2	TRBV20-1	.	TGCAGTGCTAGTAGAGGGAGGGACAACTATGGCTACACCTTC	CSASRGRDNYGYTF
TRBD1	TRBJ1-2	TRBV27	once	TGTGCGTCGAGGGACAGCTATGGCTACACCTTC	CASRDSYGYTF
.	TRBJ2-7	TRBV2	.	TGTGCCAGCTCACAGGGCCGAACCTACGAGCAGTACTTC	CASSQGRTYEQYF
TRBD2	TRBJ2-3	TRBV5-1	.	TGCGCCAGCAGCTTGAGCGGGGTGAGCACAGATACGCAGTATTTT	CASSLSGVSTDTQYF
.	TRBJ1-2	TRBV30	.	TGTGCCTCCGTCTTAAATGGCTACACCTTC	CASVLNGYTF
.	TRBJ1-1	TRBV19	.	TGTGCCAGTAACCTAGGGGTGAACACTGAAGCTTTCTTT	CASNLGVNTEAFF
TRBD1	TRBJ1-3	TRBV5-1	once	TGCGCCAGCAGCTTCGGCGGGACAGCCTCTCACTCTGGAAACACCATATATTTT	CASSFGGTASHSGNTIYF
TRBD1	TRBJ2-1	TRBV10-2	.	TGCGCCAGCAGTGAGGTAACAGGGGATGAGCAGTTCTTC	CASSEVTGDEQFF
.	TRBJ1-1	TRBV2	few	TGTGCCAGCAGTCGGGACACGGCCGAAGCTGAAGCTTTCTTT	CASSRDTAEAEAFF
.	TRBJ2-2	TRBV11-3	.	TGTGCCAGCAGCTTAGATCGGGACAAGGTCGGGGAGCTGTTTTTT	CASSLDRDKVGELFF
.	TRBJ2-7	TRBV5-1	.	TGCGCCAGCAGCTCCGACAGGGAGGTGAGTGAGCAGTACTTC	CASSSDREVSEQYF
TRBD1	TRBJ2-5	TRBV18	.	TGTGCCAGCTCACCGGACAGGGGTAAAGAGACCCAGTACTTC	CASSPDRGKETQYF
.	TRBJ2-1	TRBV7-2	.	TGTGCCAGCAGCCCCGGACTGGAGTATTACAATGAGCAGTTCTTC	CASSPGLEYYNEQFF
.	TRBJ1-1	TRBV6-4	.	TGTGCCAGCAGGCCCTTTCAAACGGACACTGAAGCTTTCTTT	CASRPFQTDTEAFF
TRBD1	TRBJ1-4	TRBV7-2	.	TGTGCCAGCAGCTTAGCGGGACAGGGTACGACTAATGAAAAACTGTTTTTT	CASSLAGQGTTNEKLFF
.	TRBJ1-3	TRBV23-1	.	TGCGCCAGCAGTCAGACAGTGATTGGAAACACCATATATTTT	CASSQTVIGNTIYF
.	TRBJ1-2	TRBV9	.	TGTGCCAGCAGCGTAGTAGGGGCGGGAGGGGGCTACACCTTC	CASSVVGAGGGYTF
TRBD1	TRBJ2-7	TRBV6-1	.	TGTGCCAGCAGTGAGTGGGGACAGTCCTACGAGCAGTACTTC	CASSEWGQSYEQYF
.	TRBJ1-2	TRBV5-8	once	TGTGCCAGCAGCCGGGGAGGGGGTTCCTATGGCTACACCTTC	CASSRGGGSYGYTF
TRBD1	TRBJ1-1	TRBV19	.	TGTGCCAGTAGTACCGTCCCGGGACAGGGGGCAGGTGAAGCTTTCTTT	CASSTVPGQGAGEAFF
.	TRBJ2-3	TRBV15	once	TGTGCCACCAGCAGAGATACAGCAGGGAACACAGATACGCAGTATTTT	CATSRDTAGNTDTQYF
.	TRBJ2-7	TRBV30	.	TGTGCCTGGAGTTCGGGGGTTACAAGCTCCTACGAGCAGTACTTC	CAWSSGVTSSYEQYF
TRBD1	TRBJ2-2	TRBV18	many	TGTGCCAGCTCATTCCGACAGGGGGCTAACACCGGGGAGCTGTTTTTT	CASSFRQGANTGELFF